The rows below give T cell receptor beta chains drawn from one sample of a study of OX40 agonist ivuxolimab in advanced cancers. Clones were sequenced by immunoSEQ multiplex PCR, and TCRdb holds only the in-frame ones, with some missing. The sample yields 57,000 or so clones, roughly 86% seen once. The sample in question was CD4+ or CD8+ T cells sorted from blood, obtained in a trial of the OX40 agonist ivuxolimab. These receptors all come from an adult with an advanced solid tumor such as melanoma, head and neck, liver or kidney cancer. The CDR3 runs from the conserved cysteine through the conserved F or W. D genes are given only for firm matches. Some rows mark clone size as missing; the rest say once, few, many or name a class of expanded clone.

j_call | clone_size | v_call | d_call | cdr3_nt | cdr3_aa
TRBJ2-3 | . | TRBV19 | TRBD1 | TGTGCCAGTAGTGCCCGGGACAGAGATACGCAGTATTTT | CASSARDRDTQYF
TRBJ2-5 | . | TRBV11-3 | . | TGTGCCAGCAGCTCGGACAGGGAGGGAGAGACCCAGTACTTC | CASSSDREGETQYF
TRBJ2-1 | . | TRBV5-1 | . | TGCGCCAGCAGCCCCCTGGGCAGTTACAATGAGCAGTTCTTC | CASSPLGSYNEQFF
TRBJ1-2 | . | TRBV10-3 | . | TGTGCCACCCGCGCTGAGTCCTATGGCTACACCTTC | CATRAESYGYTF
TRBJ1-5 | . | TRBV6-1 | . | TGTGCCAGCAAAACCCTACTGAATAGCAATCAGCCCCAGCATTTT | CASKTLLNSNQPQHF
TRBJ1-2 | . | TRBV7-2 | . | TGTGCCAGCAGCTTAGCGCCGGATTATGGCTACACCTTC | CASSLAPDYGYTF
TRBJ2-6 | once | TRBV5-4 | . | TGTGCCAGCAGCTCACAGGGCTACAGTGGGGCCAACGTCCTGACTTTC | CASSSQGYSGANVLTF
TRBJ2-2 | . | TRBV9 | TRBD2 | TGTGCCAGCAGCGCTGGGACTAGTGACACCGGGGAGCTGTTTTTT | CASSAGTSDTGELFF
TRBJ1-2 | . | TRBV5-4 | . | TGTGCCAGCAGCTTATCATGGGACTATGGCTACACCTTC | CASSLSWDYGYTF
TRBJ1-6 | . | TRBV18 | . | TGTGCCAGCTCACAATCGGGAGGGGCCTATAATTCACCCCTCCACTTT | CASSQSGGAYNSPLHF
TRBJ1-1 | . | TRBV5-1 | TRBD1 | TGCGCCAGCAGCCCCGACAGGGTGCACACTGAAGCTTTCTTT | CASSPDRVHTEAFF
TRBJ2-3 | . | TRBV7-9 | TRBD2 | TGTGCCAGCAGCATAGCGGGGGGGCAGGCAGATACGCAGTATTTT | CASSIAGGQADTQYF
TRBJ1-5 | . | TRBV10-1 | . | TGCGCCAGCAGTCCGAACAGGGTAACGAGATCTAATCAGCCCCAGCATTTT | CASSPNRVTRSNQPQHF
TRBJ2-7 | . | TRBV4-2 | . | TGTGCCAGCAGCCAAGGCCTTGTGGCTAGTAGCTACGAGCAGTACTTC | CASSQGLVASSYEQYF
TRBJ2-5 | . | TRBV9 | . | TGTGCCAGCAGCGTAGAACCGGGGCGCCAAGAGACCCAGTACTTC | CASSVEPGRQETQYF
TRBJ2-4 | . | TRBV7-9 | . | TGTGCCAGCAGCTTAGCGGGGGGGCGCAACATTCAGTACTTC | CASSLAGGRNIQYF
TRBJ1-5 | . | TRBV19 | TRBD1 | TGTGCCAGTACCCCGTCCGGGACAGGGGGCGGTCAGCCCCAGCATTTT | CASTPSGTGGGQPQHF
TRBJ2-7 | . | TRBV11-3 | TRBD2 | TGTGCCAGCAGCTTAGGGTTCACTAGCGCCGAGCAGTACTTC | CASSLGFTSAEQYF
TRBJ1-6 | . | TRBV25-1 | TRBD1 | TGTGCCAGCAGCAACCGACAGGGGTATAATTCACCCCTCCACTTT | CASSNRQGYNSPLHF
TRBJ1-1 | few | TRBV29-1 | . | TGCAGCGTTGTCAGGCTGAACACTGAAGCTTTCTTT | CSVVRLNTEAFF
TRBJ2-7 | once | TRBV18 | TRBD1 | TGTGCCAGCTCACCCCGGACAGGGACCTACGAGCAGTACTTC | CASSPRTGTYEQYF
TRBJ2-7 | . | TRBV6-6 | TRBD1 | TGTGCCAGCAGTTCCGGGACAGGCCAAGAGCAGTACTTC | CASSSGTGQEQYF
TRBJ1-4 | . | TRBV5-8 | . | TGTGCCAGCAGCTCGCTGAATGAAAAACTGTTTTTT | CASSSLNEKLFF
TRBJ1-2 | . | TRBV6-5 | . | TGTGCCAGCAGACGACAGGCCCAACGGGGTGGCTACACCTTC | CASRRQAQRGGYTF
TRBJ1-6 | . | TRBV19 | . | TGTGCCAGTAGTATTGAGGGATATTCACCCCTCCACTTT | CASSIEGYSPLHF
TRBJ2-1 | once | TRBV12-5 | TRBD2 | TGTGCTAGTGGTTTGGGACTAGCGAGCAATGAGCAGTTCTTC | CASGLGLASNEQFF
TRBJ2-2 | . | TRBV6-1 | TRBD2 | TGTGCCAGCAGTGAGGGACTAGCGAAACTTAAGGGGGAGCTGTTTTTT | CASSEGLAKLKGELFF
TRBJ1-3 | . | TRBV7-9 | . | TGTGCCAGCAGCTTAGCGGATGCAGGTACTGGAAACACCATATATTTT | CASSLADAGTGNTIYF
TRBJ2-2 | . | TRBV28 | TRBD1 | TGTGCCAGCATGCAGGGGGCGCGCACCGGGGAGCTGTTTTTT | CASMQGARTGELFF
TRBJ2-3 | . | TRBV6-5 | TRBD1 | TGTGCCACCTCCCCAGGGGGCTACACAGATACGCAGTATTTT | CATSPGGYTDTQYF
TRBJ1-2 | . | TRBV4-3 | TRBD1 | TGCGCCAGCAGCCAGCTTGCCGGGACAGGGGACTATGGCTACACCTTC | CASSQLAGTGDYGYTF
TRBJ1-4 | . | TRBV6-1 | TRBD1 | TGTGCCAGCAGCGCCGACAGGGTTAACGAAAAACTGTTTTTT | CASSADRVNEKLFF
TRBJ1-1 | . | TRBV5-1 | . | TGCGCCAGCAGGCGAGGGGGTGGGGATCTGAACACTGAAGCTTTCTTT | CASRRGGGDLNTEAFF
TRBJ2-7 | few | TRBV4-2 | . | TGTGCCAGCAGCTCTCGGACCTATTCCTACGAGCAGTACTTC | CASSSRTYSYEQYF
TRBJ2-6 | . | TRBV21-1 | . | TGTGCCAGCGACGGACAGGGCTCTGGGGCCAACGTCCTGACTTTC | CASDGQGSGANVLTF
TRBJ2-7 | . | TRBV19 | . | TGTGCCAGTAGTATAGATGGGCTCCCAGGGGAGCAGTACTTC | CASSIDGLPGEQYF
TRBJ1-6 | . | TRBV4-1 | TRBD1 | TGCGCCAGCAGCCCCTACTCGACAGGGCTTAATTCACCCCTCCACTTT | CASSPYSTGLNSPLHF
TRBJ2-6 | few | TRBV18 | . | TGTGCCAGCTCACCAGGGGGCTCTGGGGCCAACGTCCTGACTTTC | CASSPGGSGANVLTF
TRBJ1-2 | . | TRBV5-1 | . | TGCGCCAGCAGCTCCTCAAACTTCCGCGACTATGGCTACACCTTC | CASSSSNFRDYGYTF
TRBJ2-7 | . | TRBV28 | . | TGTGCCAGCGGGGCAGCCTACGAGCAGTACTTC | CASGAAYEQYF
TRBJ2-5 | . | TRBV27 | . | TGTGCCAGCAGTTTGTCTCCTAGTCGGGAGACCCAGTACTTC | CASSLSPSRETQYF
TRBJ1-1 | . | TRBV9 | . | TGTGCCAGCAGCAACCGACAGTCCATGAACACTGAAGCTTTCTTT | CASSNRQSMNTEAFF